This is a list of T cell receptor beta chains from one sample in a study of post-analysis software for immune sequencing data. TCRdb re-called the PCR reads with MiXCR, one entry per CDR3 protein. The table has 380,000 or so distinct CDR3 sequences, less than 40% seen once. The sequencing sample was made of blood. The receptor source for this set is a girl aged 5-17 years with multiple sclerosis. CDR3s include the opening cysteine and the closing phenylalanine or tryptophan. Fields, in order: clone size, D gene, J gene, V gene, CDR3 DNA, CDR3 protein. The D gene is left open where the match is weak. Expanded clones get a size class; other rows say once, few or many, or leave the size out.

>.|TRBD1|TRBJ2-1|TRBV6-1
TGTGCCAGCTCTAGGGGGCAGGAGCCCAATGAGCAGTTCTTC
CASSRGQEPNEQFF
>few|TRBD1|TRBJ1-2|TRBV12-3/TRBV12-4
TGTGCCAGCAGTCATGGGACAGGAGCAAACTATGGCTACACCTTC
CASSHGTGANYGYTF
>.|TRBD1|TRBJ1-2|TRBV18
TGTGCCAGCTCACTTTGGACAGGCCCTAATGGCTACACCTTC
CASSLWTGPNGYTF
>.|.|TRBJ1-5|TRBV5-1
TGCGCCAGCAGTTCGGACGGGGGTCTACAGCCCCAGCATTTT
CASSSDGGLQPQHF
>many|.|TRBJ2-1|TRBV6-4
TGTGCCAGCAGTCAAATGTTGGGGGGCGAGCAGTTCTTC
CASSQMLGGEQFF
>few|.|TRBJ1-2|TRBV10-1
TGCGCCAGCAGTAGCGGTAGGGTGGTGTCGGGCGGCTACACCTTC
CASSSGRVVSGGYTF
>.|.|TRBJ2-3|TRBV28
TGTGCCAGCACTTCAGAATTTACAGATACGCAGTATTTT
CASTSEFTDTQYF
>.|TRBD2|TRBJ2-5|TRBV29-1
TGCAGCGTCCACACTAGCGTTGCACGTGGGACCCAGTACTTC
CSVHTSVARGTQYF
>few|TRBD1|TRBJ2-5|TRBV20-1
TGCAGTGCTAGATGGGCGGGCAGGGGGCTCCAAGAGACCCAGTACTTC
CSARWAGRGLQETQYF
>few|.|TRBJ2-1|TRBV5-1
TGCGCCAGCATGCGCACCACGGGCCCCTACAATGAGCAGTTCTTC
CASMRTTGPYNEQFF
>few|.|TRBJ2-7|TRBV12-3/TRBV12-4
TGTGCCAGCAGTTTGTCCGAGGGCTACGAGCAGTACTTC
CASSLSEGYEQYF
>.|TRBD1|TRBJ1-5|TRBV14
TGTGCCAGCAGCCAAGATTTTCCGGACAGGATCTTCTATCAGCCCCAGCATTTT
CASSQDFPDRIFYQPQHF
>.|TRBD1|TRBJ1-4|TRBV20-1
TGCAGTGCTGGACAGGGTGAAAAACTGTTTTTT
CSAGQGEKLFF
>.|TRBD1|TRBJ2-5|TRBV5-1
TGCGCCAGCAGCTTGGAGGCAGGGGGCTCTCAAGAGACCCAGTACTTC
CASSLEAGGSQETQYF
>few|.|TRBJ2-5|TRBV5-5
TGTGCCAGCAGCTTGGGGGGGCTAGGTATCCAAGAGACCCAGTACTTC
CASSLGGLGIQETQYF
>.|.|TRBJ2-1|TRBV7-9
TGTGCCAGCAGCTCCGACACGCTAGTGTCTTTGGGATACAATGAGCAGTTCTTC
CASSSDTLVSLGYNEQFF
>few|TRBD1|TRBJ1-6|TRBV5-6
TGTGCCAGCAGCTCGACAGGGAGCTCCTATAATTCACCCCTCCACTTT
CASSSTGSSYNSPLHF
>.|.|TRBJ2-7|TRBV4-2
TGTGCCCCGCGAAGGTTCTTTACCGAGCAGTACTTC
CAPRRFFTEQYF
>.|.|TRBJ1-1|TRBV7-9
TGTGCCAGCAGCTCCGAACTGAGGAACACTGAAGCTTTCTTT
CASSSELRNTEAFF
>.|.|TRBJ1-1|TRBV12-3/TRBV12-4
TGTGCCAGCAGTCCGCAAGGAGGCGGCGACGCTGAAGCTTTCTTT
CASSPQGGGDAEAFF
>.|TRBD1|TRBJ1-2|TRBV6-6
TGTGCCAGCAGCCCTAGGCCTATGAGGACAGGCCACTATGGCTACACCTTC
CASSPRPMRTGHYGYTF
>once|TRBD2|TRBJ2-1|TRBV12-5
TGTGCTAGTGGGACGGGCGGGGGAGTCTCGGGCAATGAGCAGTTCTTC
CASGTGGGVSGNEQFF
>.|.|TRBJ2-5|TRBV5-1
TGCGCCAGCACTCAAGGGAGGGAGACCCAGTACTTC
CASTQGRETQYF
>.|.|TRBJ1-1|TRBV15
TGTGCCACCAGCAGTGGGGGGAACACTGAAGCTTTCTTT
CATSSGGNTEAFF
>.|TRBD1|TRBJ1-2|TRBV20-1
TGCAGTGCTAGAGATCTGTGGACAGGGGGCCAATCGGGCTACACCTTC
CSARDLWTGGQSGYTF
>few|.|TRBJ1-6|TRBV27
TGTGCCAGCAGTGAGAGGGGGGCAGGTTCACCCCTCCACTTT
CASSERGAGSPLHF
>few|.|TRBJ1-1|TRBV5-4
TGTGCCAGCAGCCGGGGGGCGGCGAACACTGAAGCTTTCTTT
CASSRGAANTEAFF
>.|TRBD1|TRBJ2-7|TRBV5-5
TGTGCCAGCAGCTTGGGCGGCAGGGGGAACGAGCAGTACTTC
CASSLGGRGNEQYF
>.|TRBD1|TRBJ2-1|TRBV7-8
TGTGCCAGCAGCGCGTCGGGACAGGGCATAAGAGATGAGCAGTTCTTC
CASSASGQGIRDEQFF
>.|.|TRBJ1-1|TRBV7-9
TGTGCCAGCAGCTTAGTGTCGGACACTGAAGCTTTCTTT
CASSLVSDTEAFF
>once|.|TRBJ2-3|TRBV3-1
TGTGCCAGCAGCCAGCTGACTACTTCAGATACGCAGTATTTT
CASSQLTTSDTQYF
>few|TRBD2|TRBJ2-1|TRBV9
TGTGCCAGCGGAGAGCGGGGGCTCTACAATGAGCAGTTCTTC
CASGERGLYNEQFF
>.|.|TRBJ2-1|TRBV24-1
TGTGCCACCAGTGATTACAGGGCCAGCATTTTTTTCTTCGGGCAGTTCTTC
CATSDYRASIFFFGQFF
>.|.|TRBJ2-7|TRBV3-1
TGTGCCAGCAGCCAAGAGAATATCGACAGCTACGAGCAGTACTTC
CASSQENIDSYEQYF
>.|.|TRBJ2-3|TRBV4-2
TGTGCCAGCAGCCAAGGGAACAGGCACACAGATACGCAGTATTTT
CASSQGNRHTDTQYF
>few|.|TRBJ2-7|TRBV20-1
TGCAGTGCTAGGGCAGGGACCTACGAGCAGTACTTC
CSARAGTYEQYF
>few|TRBD1|TRBJ2-3|TRBV12-3/TRBV12-4
TGTGCCAGCGGACAGGGGGGGGGGGTGGATACGCAGTATTTT
CASGQGGGVDTQYF
>many|TRBD1|TRBJ2-7|TRBV29-1
TGCAGCGTTAGAGGACAGGGGAATAAGTACGAGCAGTACTTC
CSVRGQGNKYEQYF
>few|TRBD1|TRBJ1-6|TRBV7-9
TGTGCCAGCAGCGTGGGACAGCCGGGCTCCTATAATTCACCCCTCCACTTT
CASSVGQPGSYNSPLHF
>few|TRBD1|TRBJ2-7|TRBV6-6
TGTGCCAGCAGTCTTTTCAGGGGGCCGAACGAGCAGTACTTC
CASSLFRGPNEQYF
>.|.|TRBJ1-1|TRBV10-3
TGTGCCACCCACGAGGTGAACACTGAAGCTTTCTTT
CATHEVNTEAFF
>.|TRBD1|TRBJ1-1|TRBV7-9
TGTGCCAGCAGCTTAAGGGACAGCGGAACTTACCCTGAAGCTTTCTTT
CASSLRDSGTYPEAFF
>.|.|TRBJ2-5|TRBV4-1
TGCGCCAGCAGCCAAGTAGTCCGTTCGGGGACCCCGTACTTC
CASSQVVRSGTPYF
>many|.|TRBJ2-1|TRBV20-1
TGCAGTGCTTTTAGCGGAGGACAGAGATTATACAATGAGCAGTTCTTC
CSAFSGGQRLYNEQFF
>.|.|TRBJ1-1|TRBV5-1
TGCGCCAGCAGCCCCCGGGACCAGGTTAATGCTTTCTTT
CASSPRDQVNAFF
>.|.|TRBJ2-3|TRBV12-3/TRBV12-4
TGTGCCAGCAGTTTTTCGACGGGCCTTAGCACAGATGCGCAGTATTTT
CASSFSTGLSTDAQYF
>few|.|TRBJ2-5|TRBV12-3/TRBV12-4
TGTGCCAGCGAAGGGGGGCCCAGGGAGACCCAGTACTTC
CASEGGPRETQYF
>few|.|TRBJ2-5|TRBV15
TGTGCCACCAGCAGAGTCGACAGGAAAGAGACCCAGTACTTC
CATSRVDRKETQYF
>.|.|TRBJ2-1|TRBV14
TGTGCCAGCAGCCAAGGGTGGGGGCGCTCCTACAATGAGCAGTTCTTC
CASSQGWGRSYNEQFF
>few|.|TRBJ2-3|TRBV4-3
TGCGCCAGCAGCCAAGATAGATGGGCTTACACAGATACGCAGTATTTT
CASSQDRWAYTDTQYF
>.|TRBD1|TRBJ2-1|TRBV12-3/TRBV12-4
TGTGCCAGCAGTGGCCGGGACAGGGCATTAAATGAGCAGTTCTTC
CASSGRDRALNEQFF
>.|.|TRBJ1-2|TRBV4-1
TGCGCCAGCAGCCAAGACAGGTCATATGCCTATGGCTACACCTTC
CASSQDRSYAYGYTF